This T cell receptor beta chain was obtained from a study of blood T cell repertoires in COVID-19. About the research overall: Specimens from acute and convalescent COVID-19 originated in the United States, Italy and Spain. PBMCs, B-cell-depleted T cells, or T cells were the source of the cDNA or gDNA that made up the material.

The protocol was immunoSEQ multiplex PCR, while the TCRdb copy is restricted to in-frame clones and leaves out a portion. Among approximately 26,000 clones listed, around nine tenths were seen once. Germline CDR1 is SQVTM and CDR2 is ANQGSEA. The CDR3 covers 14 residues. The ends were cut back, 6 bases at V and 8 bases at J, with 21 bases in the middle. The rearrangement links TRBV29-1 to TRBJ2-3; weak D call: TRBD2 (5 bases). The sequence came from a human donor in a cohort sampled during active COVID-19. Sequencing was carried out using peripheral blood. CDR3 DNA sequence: TGCAGCGTCCGGTCTAACCCCTTAGAGGGTACGCAGTATTTT. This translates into CSVRSNPLEGTQYF.